The 27 T cell receptor beta chains in this list originate from one sample, sequenced in a study of blood T cell repertoires in COVID-19. Only in-frame clones appear in the TCRdb table, and some are missing; sequencing was by immunoSEQ multiplex PCR. Of around 300,000 clones listed, over 75% are singletons. The sample consisted of PBMCs or T cells enriched from blood (not recorded which). The receptors stem from a woman in her twenties or thirties who had recovered from COVID-19.

This clone has a handful of counts. CDR3 sequence: CASSSHPDSEDGYTF. CDR3 sequence (DNA): TGTGCCAGCAGCTCTCACCCGGACAGTGAGGATGGCTACACCTTC. This chain connects TRBV9 to TRBJ1-2; TRBD1 is a possible D gene (6 bases). V was trimmed by 4 bases and J by 6 bases, leaving 19 bases between them. Germline V lookup: CDR1 SGDLS, CDR2 YYNGEE. The CDR3 runs to 15 residues.

The chain uses TRBV9 and TRBJ2-1; 13 bases are shared with TRBD2. V was clipped by 3 bases and J by 6 bases; unmatched bases: 3. Germline V gene lookup returns CDR1 SGDLS and CDR2 YYNGEE. The CDR3 extends over 15 amino acids. CDR3 nucleotide sequence: TGTGCCAGCAGCGCGCGACTAGCGGGAGGCAATGAGCAGTTCTTC. The encoded protein is CASSARLAGGNEQFF.

This rearrangement joins TRBV6-5 to TRBJ1-6; TRBD1 aligns across 8 bases. J was trimmed by 6 bases and V by 5 bases; bases with no gene match: 3. Germline V gene data show CDR1 as MNHEY and CDR2 as SVGAGI. CDR3 size: 14 residues. In DNA form, the CDR3 reads TGTGCCAGCAGTCGGGACAGGTTTAATTCACCCCTCCACTTT. Encoded protein: CASSRDRFNSPLHF.

The CDR3 sequence is CASSPGQGAGNTIYF. The CDR3 DNA is TGTGCCAGCTCACCAGGACAGGGTGCTGGAAACACCATATATTTT. The chain joins TRBV18 to TRBJ1-3; TRBD1 aligns across 8 bases. CDR1 is KGHSH, CDR2 LQKENI, per germline. This CDR3 has 15 residues. V was clipped by 2 bases and J by 2 bases; unmatched bases: 2.

This chain connects TRBV7-9 to TRBJ2-7; the D gene is possibly TRBD2 (6 bases). V was clipped by 5 bases and J by 2 bases, with 19 bases between them. Germline lookup yields CDR1 SEHNR and CDR2 FQNEAQ (reference sequence). The CDR3 has 16 residues. The CDR3: CASSKSGLQYTYEQYF. In DNA form, the CDR3 reads TGTGCCAGCAGCAAATCGGGACTTCAGTATACCTACGAGCAGTACTTC.

The DNA for the CDR3 is TGTGCCAGCAGTGACCATGCGGGCCTCCAAGAGACCCAGTACTTC. Encoded protein: CASSDHAGLQETQYF. V usage is TRBV28 and J usage is TRBJ2-5, with D possibly matching TRBD2 (5 bases). This CDR3 comprises 15 residues. CDR1 MDHEN and CDR2 SYDVKM come from the germline V gene. V dropped 5 bases and J dropped 1 base, with 14 bases sitting between them.

V and J are TRBV15 and TRBJ1-5; 10 nucleotides agree with TRBD1. J was trimmed by 6 bases and V by 1 base; bases with no gene match: 9. CDR1 LNHNV and CDR2 YYDKDF come from the germline V gene (reference sequence). This CDR3 spans 17 amino acids. The CDR3 is CATSRGQGASLGQPQHF. The CDR3 coding sequence is TGTGCCACCAGCAGAGGACAGGGGGCGAGTTTGGGTCAGCCCCAGCATTTT. The full variable domain, its missing parts supplied by reference TRBV15 and TRBJ1-5, is DAMVIQNPRYQVTQFGKPVTLSCSQTLNHNVMYWYQQKSSQAPKLLFHYYDKDFNNEADTPDNFQSRRPNTSFCFLDIRSPGLGDTAMYLCATSRGQGASLGQPQHFGDGTRLSIL.

For this clone: Within the sample, other DNA sequences also encode this same CDR3. The chain joins TRBV27 to TRBJ2-7, with 7 bases that match TRBD1. Trimming at V came to 3 bases and at J to 2 bases, leaving 7 bases not matched to a gene. CDR3 size: 15 residues. Germline CDR1 is MNHEY and CDR2 is SMNVEV (reference sequence). The CDR3, as DNA: TGTGCCAGCAGTTTTTGGACAGGTTATCCCTACGAGCAGTACTTC. Amino acids: CASSFWTGYPYEQYF.

The V and J genes are TRBV6-5 and TRBJ2-7, with D unclear. The CDR3 is 12 residues long. The V and J ends lost 6 bases and 5 bases respectively, with 11 bases between them. The V gene's germline CDR1 is MNHEY and CDR2 SVGAGI. As DNA, the CDR3 is TGTGCCAGCAGCCGAGTTGGTGACGAGCAGTACTTC. Protein product: CASSRVGDEQYF.

The gene calls are TRBV7-9 and TRBJ2-1, with 14 bases identical to TRBD2. Per germline, CDR1 SEHNR and CDR2 FQNEAQ (reference sequence). The CDR3 has 19 residues. The V segment lost 5 bases and the J segment 1 base; nucleotides outside the gene matches: 10. Here the CDR3 DNA reads TGTGCCAGCAGCCCCGGGACTAGCGGGAGAGTAGGGTCCTACAATGAGCAGTTCTTC. It yields the protein CASSPGTSGRVGSYNEQFF.

V usage is TRBV10-2 and J usage is TRBJ2-4; 12 positions match TRBD1. Trimming cost V 4 bases and J 9 bases; bases outside gene matches: 19. Germline CDR1 and CDR2: WSHSY and SAAADI. The CDR3 is 19 residues long. CDR3 loop: CASSGSGTGGASGNVIQYF. The CDR3 nucleotides are TGCGCCAGCAGTGGATCCGGGACAGGGGGCGCTAGCGGGAACGTCATTCAGTACTTC.

The chain is built from TRBV18 and TRBJ1-1; D uncertain. The CDR3 is made up of 14 amino acids. CDR1 KGHSH and CDR2 LQKENI come from the germline V gene. Trimming took 6 bases from V and 11 from J, leaving 22 bases between them. Here the CDR3 DNA reads TGTGCCAGCTCCCCCGGGAGGGCATTCGACTGGGCTTTCTTT. Translating it yields CASSPGRAFDWAFF.

Turning to this clone: Other DNA sequences in this sample translate to the same CDR3. The chain employs TRBV5-4 and TRBJ2-7, with TRBD1 matching 11 bases. J gave up 2 bases and V 4 bases, and 2 bases lay outside the gene matches. The CDR3 sequence is 14 residues long. Germline CDR1 SGHNT, CDR2 YYREEE (reference sequence). The DNA of the CDR3 is TGTGCCAGCAGCCCGGGACAGGGGGCCTACGAGCAGTACTTC. This translates into CASSPGQGAYEQYF.

The V gene is TRBV28, the J gene TRBJ1-4; perhaps TRBD1 as D (6 bases). The CDR3 runs to 16 residues. Trimming shortened V by 5 bases and J by 0 bases, and 13 bases separated the two germline ends. Per the germline V gene, CDR1 is MDHEN and CDR2 is SYDVKM. The CDR3 region is CASSIWDIATNEKLFF. CDR3 bases: TGTGCCAGCAGTATTTGGGACATTGCAACTAATGAAAAACTGTTTTTT.

Note on this clone: Other DNA sequences in this sample translate to the same CDR3. V and J are TRBV12-3 or TRBV12-4 and TRBJ1-2, with D perhaps TRBD1 (6 bases). This CDR3 is 13 amino acids long. V dropped 1 base and J dropped 8 bases, with 11 bases sitting between them. The CDR3 coding sequence is TGTGCCAGCAGTTTAGGGCAGGGGTACGGCTACACCTTC. This sequence encodes CASSLGQGYGYTF.

This clone showed up just once. The chain is built from TRBV7-3 and TRBJ1-1; TRBD1 is a possible D gene (6 bases). Trimming removed 1 base at V and 5 bases at J, with 14 bases between. CDR3 length equals 15 residues. Germline values: CDR1 SGHTA, CDR2 FQGTGA. CDR3 sequence (DNA): TGTGCCAGCAGCTTAATGGGGGGGCGATGGACTGAAGCTTTCTTT. It yields the protein CASSLMGGRWTEAFF.

This chain joins TRBV28 and TRBJ2-7; TRBD2 agrees at 10 bases. CDR1 is MDHEN and CDR2 is SYDVKM in the germline V gene. V was clipped by 3 bases and J by 4 bases; unmatched bases: 3. This CDR3 is built from 14 residues. The CDR3 DNA sequence: TGTGCCAGCAGTTTCCCTAGCGGGAGATACGAGCAGTACTTC. Translating it yields CASSFPSGRYEQYF.

The chain employs TRBV11-2 and TRBJ2-5; D unclear. V lost 5 bases, J lost 5 bases, and 12 bases lay in between. Germline values: CDR1 SGHAT, CDR2 FQNNGV. CDR3 length: 13 residues. CDR3 sequence reads: CASSRVAQETQYF. In DNA form, the CDR3 reads TGTGCCAGCAGCCGCGTAGCCCAGGAGACCCAGTACTTC.

The chain uses TRBV7-6 and TRBJ1-2; TRBD1 agrees at 10 bases. This CDR3 spans 14 amino acids. Germline V gene data show CDR1 as SGHVS and CDR2 as FNYEAQ. Trimming removed 1 base from V and 8 bases from J; junction bases left unmatched: 4. The CDR3 region is CASSLDGTGVGYTF. CDR3 in DNA: TGTGCCAGCAGCTTAGACGGGACAGGGGTCGGCTACACCTTC.

The chain uses TRBV18 and TRBJ2-2, with TRBD2 matching 9 bases. V gave up 0 bases and J gave up 1 base; unmatched junction bases: 0. This CDR3 is built from 16 residues. Germline CDR1 is KGHSH and CDR2 is LQKENI. The CDR3 sequence: CASSPPSGRNTGELFF. CDR3 DNA sequence: TGTGCCAGCTCACCACCTAGCGGGAGGAACACCGGGGAGCTGTTTTTT.

This sequence joins TRBV10-2 and TRBJ1-4, with D possibly being TRBD1 (5 bases). CDR1 and CDR2 from the germline V gene are WSHSY and SAAADI. The V gene lost 5 bases and the J gene lost 4 bases, with 14 bases spanning the gap. The CDR3 totals 15 residues. For the CDR3, the DNA is TGCGCCAGCAGTCCGCGGACACCAGTTAATGAAAAACTGTTTTTT. This codes for CASSPRTPVNEKLFF.

The CDR3 nucleotides read TGTGCCAGCACCCGACTAAACACGAACACCGGGGAGCTGTTTTTT. Its protein product is CASTRLNTNTGELFF. The chain couples TRBV13 to TRBJ2-2, with D maybe TRBD2 (5 bases). Trimming shortened V by 7 bases and J by 0 bases, and 12 bases separated the two germline ends. The CDR3 is 15 residues long. From germline, CDR1 is PRHDT and CDR2 FYEKMQ (reference sequence).

The rearrangement joins TRBV4-1 to TRBJ2-3; D perhaps matches TRBD1 (6 bases). Germline V gene data show CDR1 as MGHRA and CDR2 as YSYEKL. V shed 0 bases and J shed 2 bases, with 9 bases lying between them. The CDR3 sequence is 15 residues long. Here the CDR3 DNA reads TGCGCCAGCAGCCAAGAGGGGACAAACACAGATACGCAGTATTTT. It encodes CASSQEGTNTDTQYF.

The V gene is TRBV28, the J gene TRBJ2-7; D possibly corresponds to TRBD1 (6 bases). V gave up 7 bases and J gave up 2 bases, with 12 bases separating them. Germline CDR1 MDHEN, CDR2 SYDVKM. The length of the CDR3 is 13 residues. Here the CDR3 reads CASNQGQTYEQYF. The DNA for the CDR3 is TGTGCCAGCAACCAAGGACAGACCTACGAGCAGTACTTC. Drawing the rest from reference TRBV28 and TRBJ2-7, the complete variable domain is DVKVTQSSRYLVKRTGEKVFLECVQDMDHENMFWYRQDPGLGLRLIYFSYDVKMKEKGDIPEGYSVSREKKERFSLILESASTNQTSMYLCASNQGQTYEQYFGPGTRLTVT.

This rearrangement joins TRBV28 to TRBJ1-2; 9 bases line up with TRBD1. CDR3 length: 16 amino acids. Germline CDR1 is MDHEN and CDR2 is SYDVKM. Unmatched junction bases numbered 13, after V lost 2 bases and J lost 9 bases. The CDR3 loop is CASSLIRDREGLSYTF. The CDR3 DNA reads as TGTGCCAGCAGTTTAATTAGGGACAGGGAGGGTCTTAGCTACACCTTC.

The CDR3 is CAISDPPRQPQHF. CDR3 sequence (DNA): TGTGCCATCAGCGACCCTCCTAGACAGCCCCAGCATTTT. The chain combines TRBV10-3 with TRBJ1-5; unclear D gene. The CDR3 spans 13 residues. V gave up 6 bases and J gave up 7 bases, with 13 bases separating them. From germline, CDR1 is ENHRY and CDR2 SYGVKD.

The genes are TRBV11-2 and TRBJ2-1, with D hard to call. CDR3 length equals 12 residues. Looked up from germline, CDR1 is SGHAT and CDR2 is FQNNGV. Trimming took off 2 bases at V and 10 bases at J, with 9 bases between the two ends. CDR3 DNA: TGTGCCAGCAGCTTAATAGCTGTGGAGCAGTTCTTC. This encodes CASSLIAVEQFF.